This T cell receptor (beta chain) was obtained from a study of T cells after yellow fever vaccination. Study details: Preparation of fractions with low cell numbers was performed using SMART-Seq v4 Ultra Low Input. Findings and limits, study-wide: Contaminants from the bulk population, in the form of abundant clonotypes, could be found in FACS-sorted repertoires.

This clonotype has at least ten counts. Its antigen remains unidentified. The germline CDR1 and CDR2 sequences are LGHDT and YNNKEL (reference sequence). This CDR3 contains 14 residues. V was clipped by 4 bases and J by 6 bases, with 16 bases between them. MiXCR, run by TCRdb on the 5' RACE reads, gives a single entry per CDR3 protein. The sample has some 350,000 distinct CDR3 sequences; roughly 4% are singletons. V usage is TRBV3-1 and J usage is TRBJ2-7; maybe TRBD2 (6 bases). Sample: PBMCs, taken 5 days after the yellow fever booster vaccination. This sequence was found in a man between 18 and 29 years old who received the YFV17D yellow fever vaccine. The CDR3 sequence: CASSPTGGVPEQYF. In nucleotides, the CDR3 is TGTGCCAGCAGCCCCACCGGGGGAGTACCCGAGCAGTACTTC.